This TCR beta chain originates from a study of OX40 agonist ivuxolimab in advanced cancers. Study context: At around 83% male, the cohort had a mean age of around 56 years, ranging from about 20 to 80.

Study-level points and caveats: The study did not work out the antigen specificity of the expanded peripheral T cells.

CDR3 length equals 12 residues. The germline V gene has CDR1 SQVTM and CDR2 ANQGSEA. V dropped 8 bases and J dropped 4; count of bases not matched to a gene: 5. Profiled with immunoSEQ multiplex PCR; TCRdb holds only in-frame clones, not every one. Here the sample spans 25,000 to 40,000 clones, roughly 84% being singletons. Points on this clone: Its antigen is unidentified.

The sample consisted of CD4+ or CD8+ T cells sorted from blood, taken in a trial of the OX40 agonist ivuxolimab. The rearrangement joins TRBV29-1 to TRBJ1-1; 9 positions match TRBD1. The clonotype originates from an adult with an advanced solid tumor such as melanoma, head and neck, liver or kidney cancer. CDR3 DNA sequence: TGCAGCTACGACAGGGGGACCACTGAAGCTTTCTTT. Encoded protein: CSYDRGTTEAFF.